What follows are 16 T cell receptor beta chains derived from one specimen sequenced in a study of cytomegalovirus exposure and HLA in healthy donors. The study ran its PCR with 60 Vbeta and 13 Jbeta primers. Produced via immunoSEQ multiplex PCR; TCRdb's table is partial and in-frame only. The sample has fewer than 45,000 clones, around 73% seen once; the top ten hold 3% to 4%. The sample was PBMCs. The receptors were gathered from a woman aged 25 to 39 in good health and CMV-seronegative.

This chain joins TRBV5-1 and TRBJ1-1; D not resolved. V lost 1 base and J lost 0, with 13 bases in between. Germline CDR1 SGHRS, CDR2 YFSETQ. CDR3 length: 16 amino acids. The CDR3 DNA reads TGCGCCAGCAGCTTGCGAACTGAAGTCATGAACACTGAAGCTTTCTTT. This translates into CASSLRTEVMNTEAFF.

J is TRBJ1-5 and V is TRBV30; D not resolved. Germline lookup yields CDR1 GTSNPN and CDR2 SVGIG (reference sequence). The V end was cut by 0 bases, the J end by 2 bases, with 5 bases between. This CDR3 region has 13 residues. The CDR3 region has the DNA TGTGCCTGGAGTGTGGTAGGCAATCAGCCCCAGCATTTT. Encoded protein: CAWSVVGNQPQHF. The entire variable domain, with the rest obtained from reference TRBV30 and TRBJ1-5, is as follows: SQTIHQWPATLVQPVGSPLSLECTVEGTSNPNLYWYRQAAGRGLQLLFYSVGIGQISSEVPQNLSASRPQDRQFILSSKKLLLSDSGFYLCAWSVVGNQPQHFGDGTRLSIL.

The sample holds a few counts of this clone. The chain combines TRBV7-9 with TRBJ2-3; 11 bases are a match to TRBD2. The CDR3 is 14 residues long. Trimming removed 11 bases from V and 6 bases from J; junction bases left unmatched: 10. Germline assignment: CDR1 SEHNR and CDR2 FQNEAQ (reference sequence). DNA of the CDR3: TGTGCCGGGCGGGGACTAGCGGTATCTGATACGCAGTATTTT. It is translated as CAGRGLAVSDTQYF.

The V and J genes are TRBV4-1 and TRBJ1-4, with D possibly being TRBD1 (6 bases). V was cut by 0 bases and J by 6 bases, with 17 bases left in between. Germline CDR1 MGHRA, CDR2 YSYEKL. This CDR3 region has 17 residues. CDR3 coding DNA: TGCGCCAGCAGCCAAGATGAATGGCACAGGGTGGATGAAAAACTGTTTTTT. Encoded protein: CASSQDEWHRVDEKLFF.

CDR3 nucleotides: TGTGCCAGCAGTGATAGAGTAATGAACACTGAAGCTTTCTTT. This sequence encodes CASSDRVMNTEAFF. The V gene is TRBV2, the J gene TRBJ1-1; D ambiguous. Trimming removed 3 bases at V and 0 bases at J, with 8 bases between. CDR3 length equals 14 residues. CDR1 SNHLY and CDR2 FYNNEI come from the germline V gene.

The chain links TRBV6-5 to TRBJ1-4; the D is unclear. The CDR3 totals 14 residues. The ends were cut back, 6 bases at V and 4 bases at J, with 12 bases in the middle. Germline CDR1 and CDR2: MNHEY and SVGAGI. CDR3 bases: TGTGCCAGCAGCCTTGGCCGGGGTAATGAAAAACTGTTTTTT. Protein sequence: CASSLGRGNEKLFF.

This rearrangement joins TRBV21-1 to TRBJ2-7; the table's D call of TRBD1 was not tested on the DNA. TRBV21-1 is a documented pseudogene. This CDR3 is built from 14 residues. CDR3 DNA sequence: TGTGCCAGCAGCAAACGACAGCCAAATGGCGAGCAGTACTTC. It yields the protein CASSKRQPNGEQYF.

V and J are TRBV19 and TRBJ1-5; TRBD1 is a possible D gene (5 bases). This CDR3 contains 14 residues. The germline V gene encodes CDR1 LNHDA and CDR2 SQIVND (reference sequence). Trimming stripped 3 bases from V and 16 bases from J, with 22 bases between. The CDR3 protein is CASSIISPRGLIHF. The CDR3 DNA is TGTGCCAGTAGTATTATATCCCCTAGGGGTTTGATACATTTT.

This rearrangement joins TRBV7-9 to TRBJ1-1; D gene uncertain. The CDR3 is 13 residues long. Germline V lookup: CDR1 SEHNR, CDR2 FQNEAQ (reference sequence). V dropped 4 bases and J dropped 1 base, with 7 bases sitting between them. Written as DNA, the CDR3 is TGTGCCAGCAGCTCACAGAAGAACACTGAAGCTTTCTTT. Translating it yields CASSSQKNTEAFF.

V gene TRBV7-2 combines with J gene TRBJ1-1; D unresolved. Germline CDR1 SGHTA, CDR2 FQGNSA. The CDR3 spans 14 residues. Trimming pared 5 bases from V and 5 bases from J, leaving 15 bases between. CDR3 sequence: CASSPLREMTEAFF. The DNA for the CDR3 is TGTGCCAGCAGCCCCTTGAGGGAGATGACTGAAGCTTTCTTT.

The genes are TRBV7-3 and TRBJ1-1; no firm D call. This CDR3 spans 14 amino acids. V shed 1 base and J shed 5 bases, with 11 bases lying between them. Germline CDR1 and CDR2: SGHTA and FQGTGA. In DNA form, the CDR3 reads TGTGCCAGCAGCTTAAGCTCAGGTTTAACTGAAGCTTTCTTT. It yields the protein CASSLSSGLTEAFF.

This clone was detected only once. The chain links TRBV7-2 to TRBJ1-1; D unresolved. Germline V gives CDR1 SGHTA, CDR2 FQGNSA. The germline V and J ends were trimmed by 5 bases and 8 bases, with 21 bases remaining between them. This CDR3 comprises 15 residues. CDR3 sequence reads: CASSTRPKAPGEAFF. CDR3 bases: TGTGCCAGCAGCACCCGACCGAAAGCTCCCGGGGAAGCTTTCTTT.

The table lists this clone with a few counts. CDR3 nucleotide sequence: TGCAGCTCCCCGGCGGGAGAGACCCAGTACTTC. Amino acids: CSSPAGETQYF. The J gene is TRBJ2-5, the V gene TRBV29-1, with a tentative D call TRBD2 (5 bases). V dropped 8 bases and J dropped 4 bases, with 11 bases sitting between them. Germline V gives CDR1 SQVTM, CDR2 ANQGSEA. The CDR3 contains 11 residues. The entire variable domain, with the rest obtained from reference TRBV29-1 and TRBJ2-5, is as follows: SAVISQKPSRDICQRGTSLTIQCQVDSQVTMMFWYRQQPGQSLTLIATANQGSEATYESGFVIDKFPISRPNLTFSTLTVSNMSPEDSSIYLCSSPAGETQYFGPGTRLLVL.

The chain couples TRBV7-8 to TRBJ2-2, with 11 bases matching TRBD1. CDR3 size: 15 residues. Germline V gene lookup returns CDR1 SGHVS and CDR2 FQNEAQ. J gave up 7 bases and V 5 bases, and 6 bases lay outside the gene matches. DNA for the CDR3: TGTGCCAGCAGCGCTAGGACAGGGGGCGTCGGGGAGCTGTTTTTT. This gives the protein CASSARTGGVGELFF. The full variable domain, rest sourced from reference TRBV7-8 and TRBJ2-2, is GAGVSQSPRYKVAKRGQDVALRCDPISGHVSLFWYQQALGQGPEFLTYFQNEAQLDKSGLPSDRFFAERPEGSVSTLKIQRTQQEDSAVYLCASSARTGGVGELFFGEGSRLTVL.

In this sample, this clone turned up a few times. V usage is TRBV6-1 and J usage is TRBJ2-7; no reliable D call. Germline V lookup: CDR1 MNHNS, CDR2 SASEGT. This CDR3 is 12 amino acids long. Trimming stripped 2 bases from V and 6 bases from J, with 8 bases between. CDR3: CASSEITGEQYF. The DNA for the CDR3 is TGTGCCAGCAGTGAAATAACCGGCGAGCAGTACTTC.

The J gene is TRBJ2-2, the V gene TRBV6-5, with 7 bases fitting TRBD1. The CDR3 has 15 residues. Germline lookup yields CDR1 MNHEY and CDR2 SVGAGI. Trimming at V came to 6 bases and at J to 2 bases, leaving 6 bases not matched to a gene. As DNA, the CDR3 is TGTGCCAGCAGACCAACAGGGGCCAACACCGGGGAGCTGTTTTTT. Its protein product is CASRPTGANTGELFF.